These T cell receptor beta chains were read from a single sample in a study of response to subunit inactivated influenza vaccine. TCRdb redid the calling of the RT-PCR reads with MiXCR, one entry per CDR3 protein. The sample lists roughly 620,000 distinct CDR3 sequences; roughly 10% were seen once. This same sample was also part of a study on T cells expressing NK-cell markers.

This specimen was PBMCs from blood, taken on the day of vaccination. The origin of the receptors is a man aged 50 or older who received an inactivated influenza vaccine. Each CDR3 is given with its conserved first and last residue. A D gene is named only where the DNA matches it firmly. Some rows mark clone size as missing; the rest say once, few, many or name a class of expanded clone.

cdr3_nt,cdr3_aa,v_call,clone_size,j_call,d_call
TGTGCCAGCTCAGAGGGGGCGACTAGCGGGAGCTACGAGCAGTACTTC,CASSEGATSGSYEQYF,TRBV18,few,TRBJ2-7,TRBD2
TGCGCCAGCAGCAGGTCAAAAGAGACCCAGTACTTC,CASSRSKETQYF,TRBV5-1,NA,TRBJ2-5,NA
TGCGCCAGCAGTTCTGGCGTTGGGACCAACACCGGGGAGCTGTTTTTT,CASSSGVGTNTGELFF,TRBV5-1,few,TRBJ2-2,NA
TGTGCCAGCAGCTCCCTCGGGGCCCGGGGGAACACTGAAGCTTTCTTT,CASSSLGARGNTEAFF,TRBV5-6,NA,TRBJ1-1,NA
TGTGCCGTAACTAGCACAGATACGCAGTATTTT,CAVTSTDTQYF,TRBV28,NA,TRBJ2-3,NA
TGTGCCAGCAGCCAAGCCCAGGGGCAGTGGGAGCAGTACTTC,CASSQAQGQWEQYF,TRBV4-2,NA,TRBJ2-7,NA
TGTGCCAGCAGCCCCCAGAACTTGTGGAAAAGCACAGATACGCAGTATTTT,CASSPQNLWKSTDTQYF,TRBV7-9,few,TRBJ2-3,NA
TGTGCCAGCAGACCCGGGACAGGGGATGCCAACTATGGCTACACCTTC,CASRPGTGDANYGYTF,TRBV12-3/TRBV12-4,few,TRBJ1-2,TRBD1
TGCAGTGCCATACGACTAGCGGCCCAGTACAATGAGCAGTTCTTC,CSAIRLAAQYNEQFF,TRBV20-1,few,TRBJ2-1,TRBD2
TGCGCCAGCAGCCAACCTGGTCAAACCGGGGGGGAGACCCAGTACTTC,CASSQPGQTGGETQYF,TRBV4-1,NA,TRBJ2-5,TRBD2
TGTGCCACCAGCTCTAAGGGGGCAAGACACTTCCAAGAGACCCAGTACTTC,CATSSKGARHFQETQYF,TRBV15,NA,TRBJ2-5,TRBD1
TGTGCCAGCAGTACGGGGGGACAGGGACTGAAAAAACTGTTTTTT,CASSTGGQGLKKLFF,TRBV6-1,few,TRBJ1-4,TRBD1
TGCGCCAGCAGCCAGCGGGGAGGTGAAGATACGCAGTATTTT,CASSQRGGEDTQYF,TRBV4-3,few,TRBJ2-3,NA
TGTGCCAGCAGCAAGGCGGGATCGGGGGATACGCAGTATTTT,CASSKAGSGDTQYF,TRBV9,few,TRBJ2-3,NA
TGCGCCAGCAGCTGGGGACAGGGCGATCCAGATACGCAGTATTTT,CASSWGQGDPDTQYF,TRBV5-1,few,TRBJ2-3,TRBD1
TGTGCCAGCAGTGAGGCCTTTGGTCGGTTCGGGGAGCTGTTTTTT,CASSEAFGRFGELFF,TRBV6-1,NA,TRBJ2-2,NA
TGCAGTGCGTTTTCTTCGGCGGGCGCAGATACGCAGTATTTT,CSAFSSAGADTQYF,TRBV20-1,NA,TRBJ2-3,NA
TGCAGCGTGATCCCCGGGACAGGGGCCTACGAGCAGTACTTC,CSVIPGTGAYEQYF,TRBV29-1,few,TRBJ2-7,TRBD1
TGTGCCAGCAGCCTTACGCCCCTAGGGGACTACGAGCAGTACTTC,CASSLTPLGDYEQYF,TRBV7-2,NA,TRBJ2-7,NA
TGCGCCAGCAGCCAAGATCCTCGGGGTAGCGGGGGACCCCAGTACTTC,CASSQDPRGSGGPQYF,TRBV4-3,NA,TRBJ2-5,TRBD2
TGTGCCAGCAGTGCCGACAGGGGTGAGATGTACAATGAGCAGTTCTTC,CASSADRGEMYNEQFF,TRBV6-1,NA,TRBJ2-1,TRBD1
TGCGCCAGCAGCTTGGAAGGAAACTCTGGAAACACCATATATTTT,CASSLEGNSGNTIYF,TRBV5-1,many,TRBJ1-3,NA
TGTGCCATCAGGTCCGACAGGGGTTTTTACGAGCAGTACTTC,CAIRSDRGFYEQYF,TRBV10-3,NA,TRBJ2-7,TRBD1
TGTGCCAGCAGCCAAGATCAGGGGCTTTACGAGCAGTACTTC,CASSQDQGLYEQYF,TRBV4-2,many,TRBJ2-7,NA
TGTGCCACCAGTGATTCGAATACGCAGTATTTT,CATSDSNTQYF,TRBV24-1,NA,TRBJ2-3,NA
TGCAGTGCTATTCAGGCGGAGAACTCCTACAATGAGCAGTTCTTC,CSAIQAENSYNEQFF,TRBV20-1,NA,TRBJ2-1,NA
TGTGCCAGCAGTTTGGGGTCGGGAGAGACCCAGTACTTC,CASSLGSGETQYF,TRBV12-3/TRBV12-4,many,TRBJ2-5,NA
TGTGCCAGCAGCCTAGGGTCCATCAACTATGGCTACACCTTC,CASSLGSINYGYTF,TRBV13,NA,TRBJ1-2,NA
TGCGCCAGCAGCCAAGTCGGGGGACAATCCTACGAGCAGTACTTC,CASSQVGGQSYEQYF,TRBV4-1,NA,TRBJ2-7,NA
TGTGCCAGCAGCCTCAGGGACAGGTACGAGCAGTACTTC,CASSLRDRYEQYF,TRBV9,NA,TRBJ2-7,TRBD1